These 27 T cell receptor beta chains originate from one sample sequenced in a study of blood T cell repertoires in COVID-19. Here immunoSEQ multiplex PCR was the method, and the copy in TCRdb shows in-frame clones only, minus some. The sample holds 55,000 to 80,000 clones; about 73% are singletons and the top ten take roughly 28%. The specimen sequenced was peripheral blood. The origin of the receptors is a woman aged 80 or over with acute or convalescent COVID-19.

The chain recombines TRBV4-1 with TRBJ2-3; possibly TRBD2 for D (6 bases). CDR3 length equals 18 residues. Trimming removed 4 bases from V and 2 bases from J, with 22 bases in between. From germline, CDR1 is MGHRA and CDR2 YSYEKL. CDR3 protein: CASSRTGTSSTITDTQYF. In nucleotides, the CDR3 is TGCGCCAGCAGCCGGACCGGCACTAGCTCCACGATCACAGATACGCAGTATTTT.

The CDR3 sequence is CASSEGFWTSKSYEQYF. CDR3 DNA: TGCGCCAGCAGTGAGGGATTTTGGACTAGCAAGTCCTACGAGCAGTACTTC. The J gene is TRBJ2-7, the V gene TRBV10-2; 8 bases line up with TRBD2. The CDR3 is 17 residues long. In germline, CDR1 is WSHSY, CDR2 SAAADI. V was pared by 2 bases and J by 1 base, with 10 bases of the junction left unmatched.

The V gene is TRBV11-3, the J gene TRBJ2-3, with a tentative D call TRBD1 (5 bases). In germline, CDR1 is SGHNT, CDR2 YENEEA. Trimming took off 4 bases at V and 0 bases at J, with 8 bases between the two ends. The CDR3 is 14 amino acids. The CDR3 nucleotides are TGTGCCAGCAGCTGGACACGCAGCACAGATACGCAGTATTTT. Translated: CASSWTRSTDTQYF.

This CDR3 is CASSLGTRTYEQYF. For the CDR3, the DNA is TGTGCCAGCAGCCTCGGGACTCGGACCTACGAGCAGTACTTC. This chain links TRBV5-4 with TRBJ2-7; D perhaps matches TRBD2 (6 bases). The germline CDR1 and CDR2 sequences are SGHNT and YYREEE (reference sequence). The V end lost 4 bases, the J end lost 2 bases, and 13 bases lay between the germline ends. The CDR3 has 14 amino acids.

The genes are TRBV3-1 (or the pseudogene TRBV3-2) and TRBJ2-1; 11 nucleotides match TRBD2. CDR1 and CDR2 from the germline V gene are LGHDT and YNNKEL (reference sequence). This CDR3 is built from 17 residues. V dropped 0 bases and J dropped 6; count of bases not matched to a gene: 7. The DNA for the CDR3 is TGTGCCAGCAGCCAAGAAATTCAAGGACTAGCGGGCAATGAGCAGTTCTTC. Amino acids: CASSQEIQGLAGNEQFF.

The table lists this clone with many counts. This chain joins TRBV4-2 and TRBJ2-7, with TRBD2 matching 7 bases. Looked up from germline, CDR1 is LGHNA and CDR2 is YNFKEQ. V was pared by 5 bases and J by 3 bases, with 4 bases of the junction left unmatched. The CDR3 runs to 13 residues. The CDR3 protein is CASSNVAGYEQYF. The CDR3 DNA is TGTGCCAGCAGCAACGTAGCGGGCTACGAGCAGTACTTC.

The chain is built from TRBV29-1 and TRBJ1-3; TRBD1 matches at 7 bases. The J segment lost 1 base and the V segment lost 4 bases, leaving 13 bases of the junction unmatched. CDR1 is SQVTM, CDR2 ANQGSEA, per germline. This CDR3 contains 17 residues. The CDR3 reads CSVGSGQHDLSGNTIYF. The CDR3 region has the DNA TGCAGCGTTGGTTCGGGACAGCATGATCTTTCTGGAAACACCATATATTTT.

The table lists this clone with a count of one. This chain links TRBV19 with TRBJ1-2, with 8 bases fitting TRBD1. This CDR3 comprises 14 residues. J lost 7 bases, V lost 8 bases, and 12 bases had no gene match. Germline V gene lookup returns CDR1 LNHDA and CDR2 SQIVND (reference sequence). The CDR3 spells CASSPRTGSSGYTF. Here the CDR3 DNA reads TGTGCCAGTTCACCGCGGACAGGGTCCTCTGGCTACACCTTC.

The V and J genes are TRBV15 and TRBJ1-6, with 7 bases aligning to TRBD1. The CDR3 runs 14 residues. V gave up 8 bases and J gave up 4 bases; unmatched junction bases: 5. The germline V gene has CDR1 LNHNV and CDR2 YYDKDF (reference sequence). CDR3 sequence: CATWTGDYNSPLHF. DNA of the CDR3: TGTGCCACCTGGACAGGCGATTATAATTCACCCCTCCACTTT.

This clone appeared a single time. The chain joins TRBV9 to TRBJ1-3, with 7 bases aligning to TRBD1. The germline CDR1 and CDR2 sequences are SGDLS and YYNGEE. CDR3 length: 15 amino acids. V lost 2 bases to trimming and J lost 4 bases; unmatched junction nucleotides: 6. Written as DNA, the CDR3 is TGTGCCAGCAGCGTGACAGGGAGTCTCGGAAACACCATATATTTT. This sequence encodes CASSVTGSLGNTIYF.

This chain connects TRBV5-1 to TRBJ2-3; 9 positions agree with TRBD2. The CDR3 runs 15 residues. After removal of 0 bases from V and 2 bases from J, the junction contained 1 base not matched to a gene. CDR1 and CDR2 (germline): SGHRS, YFSETQ. This chain's CDR3 is CASSLGLADTDTQYF. The CDR3 nucleotides read TGCGCCAGCAGCTTGGGACTAGCGGACACAGATACGCAGTATTTT.

This chain joins TRBV6-5 and TRBJ2-3, with D unresolved. V was cut by 5 bases and J by 0 bases, with 9 bases left in between. Germline V CDR1 and CDR2: MNHEY, SVGAGI. CDR3 length equals 14 residues. In nucleotides, the CDR3 is TGTGCCAGCAGTCCTGTACAAAGCACAGATACGCAGTATTTT. It encodes CASSPVQSTDTQYF.

The rearrangement uses TRBV4-2 and TRBJ1-2; no firm D call. Germline V gene sequence: CDR1 LGHNA, CDR2 YNFKEQ. This CDR3 has 17 residues. The germline V and J ends were trimmed by 0 bases and 2 bases, with 16 bases remaining between them. The CDR3 loop reads CASSQDLWAGANYGYTF. For the CDR3, the DNA is TGTGCCAGCAGCCAAGATCTTTGGGCCGGCGCGAACTATGGCTACACCTTC.

Only one count was recorded for this clone. The J gene is TRBJ1-6, the V gene TRBV5-5; weak D call: TRBD1 (5 bases). V shed 4 bases and J shed 14 bases, with 19 bases lying between them. The germline V gene has CDR1 SGHKS and CDR2 YYEKEE (reference sequence). The CDR3 spans 14 residues. CDR3 DNA sequence: TGTGCCAGCAGCCTTACAGGTTCCCAATCTTCCCTCCACTTT. It yields the protein CASSLTGSQSSLHF.

The chain joins TRBV19 to TRBJ2-7; 11 nucleotides line up with TRBD1. The CDR3 has 17 residues. Germline loops: CDR1 LNHDA, CDR2 SQIVND (reference sequence). V gave up 5 bases and J gave up 4 bases; unmatched junction bases: 13. CDR3 loop: CASSPKGRTGGRYEQYF. CDR3 sequence (DNA): TGTGCCAGTAGTCCAAAGGGTCGGACAGGGGGCAGGTACGAGCAGTACTTC.

The CDR3 reads CASSLRREGGVETQYF. The CDR3, as DNA: TGTGCCAGCAGTTTAAGGCGGGAGGGAGGGGTGGAGACCCAGTACTTC. The J gene is TRBJ2-5, the V gene TRBV27; 9 bases line up with TRBD2. The CDR3 covers 16 residues. Germline V gene data show CDR1 as MNHEY and CDR2 as SMNVEV (reference sequence). J gave up 5 bases and V 2 bases, and 9 bases lay outside the gene matches.

This chain uses TRBV19 with TRBJ1-2; maybe TRBD1 (5 bases). The germline V and J ends were trimmed by 10 bases and 4 bases, with 10 bases remaining between them. Per germline, CDR1 LNHDA and CDR2 SQIVND (reference sequence). The CDR3 has 11 amino acids. The CDR3 DNA is TGTGCCACAGGACACCGCTATGGCTACACCTTC. This sequence encodes CATGHRYGYTF.

This rearrangement joins TRBV6-5 to TRBJ2-7; 12 positions match TRBD2. V gave up 4 bases and J gave up 5 bases; unmatched junction bases: 6. CDR1 is MNHEY and CDR2 is SVGAGI in the germline V gene. The CDR3 length is 15 residues. CDR3 DNA: TGTGCCAGCAGTTTTCGGACTAGCGGGAAGGACGAGCAGTACTTC. It is translated as CASSFRTSGKDEQYF.

V usage is TRBV10-3 and J usage is TRBJ2-7; TRBD1 agrees at 7 bases. The trim removed 7 bases at V and 5 bases at J, leaving 17 bases unmatched. Germline-derived CDR1 and CDR2 are ENHRY and SYGVKD. This CDR3 contains 16 residues. Here the CDR3 DNA reads TGTGCCATCAAAGGAACAGGGGCCCAAGATGACCACGAGCAGTACTTC. Amino acid sequence: CAIKGTGAQDDHEQYF.

The count of this clone is one. The rearrangement joins TRBV10-3 to TRBJ2-7; 7 bases agree with TRBD2. With 3 bases clipped from V and 3 bases from J, the junction kept 8 bases outside the gene matches. The length of the CDR3 is 15 residues. Germline CDR1 reads ENHRY; CDR2 reads SYGVKD. The CDR3 spells CAISDSAGISYEQYF. The DNA for the CDR3 is TGTGCCATCAGTGATTCAGCGGGAATAAGCTACGAGCAGTACTTC.

CDR3 sequence reads: CASSLARSSNEQFF. The CDR3 coding sequence is TGTGCCAGCAGCTTGGCTAGGTCTTCCAATGAGCAGTTCTTC. This rearrangement joins TRBV5-5 to TRBJ2-1; D is undetermined. The CDR3 is 14 residues long. Trimming stripped 0 bases from V and 6 bases from J, with 10 bases between. Germline V gives CDR1 SGHKS, CDR2 YYEKEE (reference sequence).

The rearrangement uses TRBV7-2 and TRBJ1-2; TRBD1 matches at 9 bases. The CDR3 totals 16 residues. Trimming removed 6 bases from V and 7 bases from J; junction bases left unmatched: 15. Germline V CDR1 and CDR2: SGHTA, FQGNSA. The CDR3 DNA reads as TGTGCCAGCAGTCGACAGGGGGGGAACCTCTATGGTGGCTACACCTTC. Residues: CASSRQGGNLYGGYTF.

This clone is deemed medium-sized. The chain joins TRBV12-3 or TRBV12-4 to TRBJ2-1; the D gene is possibly TRBD2 (5 bases). Trimming took off 7 bases at V and 2 bases at J, with 9 bases between the two ends. CDR3 length: 13 residues. This chain's CDR3 is CASTERAYNEQFF. The DNA for the CDR3 is TGTGCCAGCACAGAGAGGGCCTACAATGAGCAGTTCTTC.

The chain recombines TRBV10-2 with TRBJ1-5; D gene unclear. V lost 2 bases and J 0 bases, leaving 5 bases between the germline ends. There are 14 residues in the CDR3. CDR1 and CDR2 (germline): WSHSY, SAAADI. The CDR3 here is CASSENGSNQPQHF. The CDR3 DNA reads TGCGCCAGCAGTGAGAACGGTAGCAATCAGCCCCAGCATTTT.

This chain joins TRBV4-1 and TRBJ1-2; a possible D gene is TRBD1 (6 bases). The CDR3 runs 16 residues. The V gene's germline CDR1 is MGHRA and CDR2 YSYEKL. V gave up 1 base and J gave up 3 bases, with 15 bases separating them. CDR3 DNA sequence: TGCGCCAGCAGCCAAGCTACAGGGTATGCGTACTATGGCTACACCTTC. Amino acids: CASSQATGYAYYGYTF.

This clone was seen at least ten times. The rearrangement links TRBV29-1 to TRBJ2-3; a possible D gene is TRBD2 (6 bases). The V end lost 7 bases, the J end lost 0 bases, and 14 bases lay between the germline ends. This CDR3 has 14 residues. Germline CDR1 is SQVTM and CDR2 is ANQGSEA. In nucleotides, the CDR3 is TGCAGCGCTATAGGACTAAAGAGCACAGATACGCAGTATTTT. This encodes CSAIGLKSTDTQYF.

The chain has TRBV9 and TRBJ1-6, with TRBD1 identical over 7 bases. The trim removed 4 bases at V and 0 bases at J, leaving 4 bases unmatched. CDR3 length: 16 amino acids. Germline V gene sequence: CDR1 SGDLS, CDR2 YYNGEE. CDR3 in DNA: TGTGCCAGCAGCTCCTGGGACAGCTCCTATAATTCACCCCTCCACTTT. Protein: CASSSWDSSYNSPLHF.